Below, 20 T cell receptor beta chains from the same sample are listed, as sequenced in a study of cytomegalovirus exposure and HLA in healthy donors. Produced via immunoSEQ multiplex PCR; TCRdb's table is partial and in-frame only. Here the sample spans 200,000 to 250,000 clones, about 93% being singletons. The specimen sequenced was PBMCs. These receptors were collected from a woman younger than 30 in good health and CMV-seronegative.

The chain combines TRBV5-6 with TRBJ2-7, with a weak D call TRBD2 (5 bases). The CDR3 loop spans 16 amino acids. Trimming took off 4 bases at V and 6 bases at J, with 23 bases between the two ends. The germline CDR1 and CDR2 sequences are SGHDT and YYEEEE. Here the CDR3 reads CASSPIPVGSLLEQYF. CDR3 bases: TGTGCCAGCAGCCCCATTCCCGTGGGGAGTCTTCTCGAGCAGTACTTC.

The chain carries TRBV10-3 and TRBJ2-7, with 7 bases lining up with TRBD2. The CDR3 totals 14 residues. V shed 7 bases and J 0 bases; nucleotides not matched to a gene: 6. CDR1 and CDR2 from the germline V gene are ENHRY and SYGVKD. For the CDR3, the DNA is TGTGCCATCAAGGAGGCGGGAGACTCCTACGAGCAGTACTTC. It encodes CAIKEAGDSYEQYF.

The chain joins TRBV5-1 to TRBJ1-6; a possible D gene is TRBD1 (6 bases). V was pared by 5 bases and J by 7 bases, with 19 bases between. Germline V lookup: CDR1 SGHRS, CDR2 YFSETQ. The CDR3 consists of 16 residues. CDR3 nucleotide sequence: TGCGCCAGCAGGCCGGCCGCGGGGGGCTACAATTCACCCCTCCACTTT. Translation gives CASRPAAGGYNSPLHF.

The rearrangement joins TRBV30 to TRBJ2-3; 8 bases map to TRBD1. CDR3 length: 16 amino acids. Germline lookup yields CDR1 GTSNPN and CDR2 SVGIG (reference sequence). V shed 0 bases and J 4 bases; nucleotides not matched to a gene: 9. The DNA for the CDR3 is TGTGCCTGGAGTGTATGGGCAGGGGGCGCTTCAGATACGCAGTATTTT. Translated, it gives CAWSVWAGGASDTQYF.

This rearrangement joins TRBV25-1 to TRBJ2-3; maybe TRBD1 (5 bases). Germline assignment: CDR1 MGHDK and CDR2 SYGVNS. The CDR3 extends over 15 amino acids. The V gene lost 1 base and the J gene lost 0 bases, with 8 bases spanning the gap. Here the CDR3 reads CASSEWKGSTDTQYF. As DNA, the CDR3 is TGTGCCAGCAGTGAATGGAAGGGGAGCACAGATACGCAGTATTTT. Variable domain in full (rest from reference TRBV25-1 and TRBJ2-3): EADIYQTPRYLVIGTGKKITLECSQTMGHDKMYWYQQDPGMELHLIHYSYGVNSTEKGDLSSESTVSRIRTEHFPLTLESARPSHTSQYLCASSEWKGSTDTQYFGPGTRLTVL.

This clone has just one count. The rearrangement joins TRBV2 to TRBJ2-1; 9 nucleotides align to TRBD2. The ends lost 4 bases at V and 0 bases at J; junction bases unmatched: 19. CDR3 size: 21 residues. CDR1 is SNHLY and CDR2 is FYNNEI in the germline V gene. Here the CDR3 reads CASSVFLLGTSRLSSYNEQFF. In DNA, the CDR3 is TGTGCCAGCAGTGTTTTTTTGCTCGGGACTAGCCGACTGAGCTCCTACAATGAGCAGTTCTTC.

V and J are TRBV5-1 and TRBJ2-3; D possibly corresponds to TRBD2 (6 bases). V shed 1 base and J shed 1 base, with 10 bases lying between them. This CDR3 comprises 15 residues. The germline CDR1 and CDR2 sequences are SGHRS and YFSETQ. The DNA for the CDR3 is TGCGCCAGCAGCTTGTTTTCGGGAGGCACAGATACGCAGTATTTT. This sequence encodes CASSLFSGGTDTQYF. Drawing the rest from reference TRBV5-1 and TRBJ2-3, the complete variable domain is KAGVTQTPRYLIKTRGQQVTLSCSPISGHRSVSWYQQTPGQGLQFLFEYFSETQRNKGNFPGRFSGRQFSNSRSEMNVSTLELGDSALYLCASSLFSGGTDTQYFGPGTRLTVL.

The rearrangement joins TRBV6-1 to TRBJ1-1, with no clear D. V was shortened by 4 bases and J by 10 bases, with 10 bases between the two germline ends. Per the germline V gene, CDR1 is MNHNS and CDR2 is SASEGT. The CDR3 extends over 11 amino acids. The CDR3 nucleotides are TGTGCCAGCAGTGTAGACCGGGTAGCTTTCTTT. Its protein product is CASSVDRVAFF.

The chain carries TRBV6-5 and TRBJ1-1, with 8 bases aligning to TRBD1. From germline, CDR1 is MNHEY and CDR2 SVGAGI. This CDR3 comprises 14 residues. V was pared by 6 bases and J by 4 bases, with 7 bases of the junction left unmatched. CDR3 sequence (DNA): TGTGCCAGCAGCTGGATTACAGGGGGCACTGAAGCTTTCTTT. It encodes CASSWITGGTEAFF.

The rearrangement links TRBV30 to TRBJ2-7; D ambiguous. The CDR3 contains 13 residues. Germline CDR1 is GTSNPN and CDR2 is SVGIG (reference sequence). V lost 2 bases and J lost 5, with 13 bases in between. Here the CDR3 reads CAWSSSGRDEQYF. The CDR3 bases are TGTGCCTGGAGTAGCAGTGGCCGGGACGAGCAGTACTTC.

The chain recombines TRBV9 with TRBJ1-1; D might be TRBD1 (5 bases). This CDR3 has 14 amino acids. V was shortened by 2 bases and J by 1 base, with 9 bases between the two germline ends. The V gene's germline CDR1 is SGDLS and CDR2 YYNGEE. The CDR3 nucleotides are TGTGCCAGCAGCGTGGAAACAGGGAACACTGAAGCTTTCTTT. Its protein product is CASSVETGNTEAFF.

The chain joins TRBV28 to TRBJ1-6, with a tentative D call TRBD1 (6 bases). The length of the CDR3 is 14 residues. Germline CDR1 is MDHEN and CDR2 is SYDVKM. Trimming removed 2 bases at V and 7 bases at J, with 9 bases between. The CDR3 DNA sequence: TGTGCCAGCAGTTTAGGCGGACAGAATTCACCCCTCCACTTT. It is translated as CASSLGGQNSPLHF.

The V call is TRBV30, the J call TRBJ2-1, with 11 bases that match TRBD2. Germline V gene data show CDR1 as GTSNPN and CDR2 as SVGIG (reference sequence). This CDR3 spans 13 amino acids. V lost 0 bases and J lost 12; bases outside the gene matches: 4. The CDR3 loop reads CAWSVPLAGGQFF. Here the CDR3 DNA reads TGTGCCTGGAGTGTCCCCCTAGCGGGAGGGCAGTTCTTC.

The V gene is TRBV19, the J gene TRBJ1-5; no clear D gene. Germline CDR1 is LNHDA and CDR2 is SQIVND (reference sequence). The CDR3 is made up of 14 amino acids. Trimming cost V 3 bases and J 6 bases, with 12 bases left between them. The CDR3 region has the DNA TGTGCCAGTAGTATGGCGGGATGGGGTCAGCCCCAGCATTTT. It yields the protein CASSMAGWGQPQHF. The variable domain in full, completed from reference TRBV19 and TRBJ1-5, reads DGGITQSPKYLFRKEGQNVTLSCEQNLNHDAMYWYRQDPGQGLRLIYYSQIVNDFQKGDIAEGYSVSREKKESFPLTVTSAQKNPTAFYLCASSMAGWGQPQHFGDGTRLSIL.

The J gene is TRBJ2-7, the V gene TRBV6-5, with TRBD1 as a possible D gene (5 bases). Germline V lookup: CDR1 MNHEY, CDR2 SVGAGI. The CDR3 spans 15 residues. V shed 10 bases and J shed 3 bases, with 22 bases lying between them. The DNA for the CDR3 is TGTGCCACCCAGGAAGGGGTTGGGGATGGCTACGAGCAGTACTTC. Encoded protein: CATQEGVGDGYEQYF.

The V call is TRBV6-1, the J call TRBJ1-1; perhaps TRBD1 as D (5 bases). Germline V gene data show CDR1 as MNHNS and CDR2 as SASEGT. This CDR3 comprises 13 residues. V lost 10 bases and J 1 base, leaving 13 bases between the germline ends. CDR3 nucleotide sequence: TGTGCCACCCACAGGACGCCGAACACTGAAGCTTTCTTT. Amino acid sequence: CATHRTPNTEAFF.

The chain recombines TRBV7-9 with TRBJ1-5, with D possibly TRBD1 on 5 matching bases. Germline V CDR1 and CDR2: SEHNR, FQNEAQ (reference sequence). CDR3 length equals 16 residues. The germline V and J ends were trimmed by 5 bases and 3 bases, with 17 bases remaining between them. Here the CDR3 reads CASSPAIPRVNQPQHF. CDR3 in DNA: TGTGCCAGCAGCCCTGCGATTCCCAGGGTCAATCAGCCCCAGCATTTT.

This chain connects TRBV7-3 to TRBJ2-5; 7 bases are a match to TRBD2. CDR1 is SGHTA and CDR2 is FQGTGA in the germline V gene. After removal of 6 bases from V and 5 bases from J, the junction contained 6 bases not matched to a gene. The CDR3 sequence is 13 residues long. CDR3 DNA sequence: TGTGCCAGCAGTCGCGGGAGTCGGGAGACCCAGTACTTC. This encodes CASSRGSRETQYF.

This chain links TRBV2 with TRBJ2-2, with 7 bases fitting TRBD1. CDR3 size: 17 residues. The V and J ends lost 2 bases and 4 bases, in that order; junction bases with no gene match: 10. Per germline, CDR1 SNHLY and CDR2 FYNNEI. The CDR3 is CASSELNIRDSTGELFF. The CDR3, as DNA: TGTGCCAGCAGTGAATTGAATATCAGGGACAGCACCGGGGAGCTGTTTTTT.

In its sample, this clone was seen once. This chain connects TRBV27 to TRBJ1-2; 7 nucleotides line up with TRBD1. CDR1 and CDR2 from the germline V gene are MNHEY and SMNVEV (reference sequence). V shed 5 bases, J shed 8 bases, and the junction held 11 bases outside the gene matches. This CDR3 has 14 amino acids. For the CDR3, the DNA is TGTGCCAGCAGTCCCACCCAACAGGGGCCCGGCTACACCTTC. Protein: CASSPTQQGPGYTF.